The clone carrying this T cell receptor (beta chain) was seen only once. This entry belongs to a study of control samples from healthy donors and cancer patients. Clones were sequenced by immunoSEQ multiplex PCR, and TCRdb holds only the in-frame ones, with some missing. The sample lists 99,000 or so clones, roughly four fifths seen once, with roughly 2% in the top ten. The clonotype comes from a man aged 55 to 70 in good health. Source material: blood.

The CDR3 reads CASRQTGSTDTQYF. The CDR3 bases are TGTGCCAGCAGACAGACAGGTAGCACAGATACGCAGTATTTT. The rearrangement uses TRBV5-8 and TRBJ2-3; D is possibly TRBD1 (6 bases). The CDR3 length is 14 residues. V lost 5 bases and J lost 0, with 10 bases in between. CDR1 and CDR2 from the germline V gene are SGHTS and YDEGEE. The complete variable domain, with remaining parts taken from reference TRBV5-8 and TRBJ2-3, reads EAGVTQSPTHLIKTRGQQATLRCSPISGHTSVYWYQQALGLGLQFLLWYDEGEERNRGNFPPRFSGRQFPNYSSELNVNALELEDSALYLCASRQTGSTDTQYFGPGTRLTVL.